This entry lists 26 T cell receptor beta chains sequenced from one sample in a study of PD-1 blockade in classical Hodgkin lymphoma. Measured with immunoSEQ multiplex PCR; TCRdb has only the in-frame clones, and not every one. The sample lists about 25,000 clones, 65% to 80% seen once, with approximately 8% in the top ten. Following autologous stem cell transplantation, relapse occurred in every patient, and exposure to brentuximab vedotin varied. The sample consisted of peripheral blood mononuclear cells (PBMCs), taken before the second cycle of nivolumab. All receptors derive from a human donor with classical Hodgkin lymphoma.

This chain uses TRBV7-9 with TRBJ2-1; D may be TRBD1 or TRBD2 (5 bases each). CDR1 and CDR2 (germline): SEHNR, FQNEAQ (reference sequence). V was shortened by 5 bases and J by 4 bases, with 18 bases between the two germline ends. The CDR3 is made up of 16 amino acids. CDR3: CASSPGTVKGYNEQFF. Written as DNA, the CDR3 is TGTGCCAGCAGCCCTGGGACCGTAAAGGGGTACAATGAGCAGTTCTTC.

The gene calls are TRBV9 and TRBJ1-1, with 9 bases lining up with TRBD1. The V segment lost 3 bases and the J segment 4 bases; nucleotides outside the gene matches: 4. CDR3 length equals 14 residues. CDR1 is SGDLS and CDR2 is YYNGEE in the germline V gene. The DNA for the CDR3 is TGTGCCAGCAGCGAACAGGGGGCGCGCACTGAAGCTTTCTTT. The encoded protein is CASSEQGARTEAFF.

The chain is built from TRBV9 and TRBJ2-3, with 12 bases fitting TRBD1. CDR1 and CDR2 (germline): SGDLS, YYNGEE. The CDR3 loop spans 16 amino acids. J gave up 2 bases and V 4 bases, and 5 bases lay outside the gene matches. The DNA for the CDR3 is TGTGCCAGCAGCATCCGGGACAGGGGGCTCACAGATACGCAGTATTTT. Translation: CASSIRDRGLTDTQYF.

In this sample, this clone turned up a few times. CDR3 loop: CASAFRGTGELFF. The CDR3 DNA sequence: TGTGCCAGTGCATTCAGGGGGACCGGGGAGCTGTTTTTT. V usage is TRBV19 and J usage is TRBJ2-2, with 7 nucleotides matching TRBD1. The germline V gene encodes CDR1 LNHDA and CDR2 SQIVND (reference sequence). The CDR3 is made up of 13 amino acids. The J segment lost 5 bases and the V segment lost 8 bases, leaving 5 bases of the junction unmatched.

The sample holds one count of this clone. This chain links TRBV14 with TRBJ1-1, with TRBD1 identical over 8 bases. The ends lost 5 bases at V and 4 bases at J; junction bases unmatched: 3. The CDR3 extends over 13 amino acids. CDR1 and CDR2 (germline): SGHDN, FVKESK. The CDR3 DNA reads TGTGCCAGCAGCTTAACAGGGGGCACTGAAGCTTTCTTT. Translating gives CASSLTGGTEAFF.

V gene TRBV5-1 combines with J gene TRBJ1-6; D unresolved. The CDR3 contains 13 residues. Trimming left V 3 bases short and J 5 bases short, with 6 bases between. The germline V gene has CDR1 SGHRS and CDR2 YFSETQ. CDR3 in amino acids: CASSSGNNSPLHF. The CDR3 bases are TGCGCCAGCAGCTCCGGAAATAATTCACCCCTCCACTTT.

The V call is TRBV5-1, the J call TRBJ2-6, with 7 positions matching TRBD1. The V gene's germline CDR1 is SGHRS and CDR2 YFSETQ. Germline trimming cut 2 bases from V and 0 bases from J; bases unmatched to any gene: 11. The CDR3 sequence is 19 residues long. For the CDR3, the DNA is TGCGCCAGCAGCTTAAGACCGACAGGGACAAACTCTGGGGCCAACGTCCTGACTTTC. Encoded protein: CASSLRPTGTNSGANVLTF.

This sequence joins TRBV28 and TRBJ2-7; TRBD1 matches 7 bases. The ends lost 10 bases at V and 3 bases at J; junction bases unmatched: 21. The germline CDR1 and CDR2 sequences are MDHEN and SYDVKM. This CDR3 contains 17 residues. The CDR3 region is CATEKTGPPGAYYEQYF. In DNA, the CDR3 is TGTGCCACCGAGAAGACAGGGCCTCCTGGGGCCTACTACGAGCAGTACTTC.

This chain connects TRBV5-1 to TRBJ2-6; D assignment may be TRBD1 or TRBD2 (5 bases each). V lost 0 bases and J 0 bases, leaving 10 bases between the germline ends. This CDR3 contains 17 residues. Germline CDR1 SGHRS, CDR2 YFSETQ. The CDR3 here is CASSLVGRSSGANVLTF. The CDR3 DNA reads TGCGCCAGCAGCTTGGTGGGACGGAGCTCTGGGGCCAACGTCCTGACTTTC.

The chain employs TRBV29-1 and TRBJ2-7; D is unresolved. V lost 7 bases to trimming and J lost 0 bases, with 10 bases between them. CDR1 and CDR2 (germline): SQVTM, ANQGSEA. CDR3 length: 12 amino acids. The CDR3 loop is CSAMDGSYEQYF. The CDR3 region has the DNA TGCAGCGCCATGGACGGCTCCTACGAGCAGTACTTC.

The chain joins TRBV19 to TRBJ1-5; 8 nucleotides line up with TRBD1. With V trimmed by 9 bases and J by 4 bases, 8 bases remained unmatched. In germline, CDR1 is LNHDA, CDR2 SQIVND (reference sequence). The CDR3 covers 14 residues. DNA for the CDR3: TGTGCCAGGAAGGACAGGGTGGGTAATCAGCCCCAGCATTTT. Encoded protein: CARKDRVGNQPQHF.

This chain connects TRBV28 to TRBJ1-2, with 7 bases matching TRBD1. The CDR3 length is 16 residues. J gave up 1 base and V 2 bases, and 7 bases lay outside the gene matches. Germline assignment: CDR1 MDHEN and CDR2 SYDVKM. The CDR3 sequence is CASSLMDRRINYGYTF. DNA for the CDR3: TGTGCCAGCAGTTTAATGGACAGGCGAATTAACTATGGCTACACCTTC.

This clone was found once. The chain carries TRBV7-2 and TRBJ1-2; D may be TRBD1 (5 bases). CDR1 and CDR2 from the germline V gene are SGHTA and FQGNSA. V lost 1 base and J lost 7, with 10 bases in between. The CDR3 is made up of 13 amino acids. The CDR3 loop reads CASSLVQGSGYTF. The CDR3 DNA follows: TGTGCCAGCAGCTTAGTTCAGGGAAGTGGCTACACCTTC.

The chain recombines TRBV5-1 with TRBJ1-1; D is possibly TRBD1 (6 bases). Trimming pared 2 bases from V and 1 base from J, leaving 12 bases between. The CDR3 totals 15 residues. Germline lookup yields CDR1 SGHRS and CDR2 YFSETQ. CDR3 DNA: TGCGCCAGCAGCTTATCAGGGGCGGGGAACACTGAAGCTTTCTTT. It specifies CASSLSGAGNTEAFF.

The chain links TRBV7-3 to TRBJ2-1, with 13 bases aligning to TRBD2. Germline CDR1 SGHTA, CDR2 FQGTGA. The J segment lost 9 bases and the V segment lost 5 bases, leaving 7 bases of the junction unmatched. CDR3 length: 15 amino acids. CDR3 in amino acids: CASSPGLAGSGEQFF. CDR3 DNA sequence: TGTGCCAGCAGCCCGGGACTAGCGGGGTCAGGTGAGCAGTTCTTC.

V gene TRBV11-2 combines with J gene TRBJ1-5; D call uncertain. Per the germline V gene, CDR1 is SGHAT and CDR2 is FQNNGV. The V and J ends lost 0 bases and 4 bases respectively, with 4 bases between them. The CDR3 is 13 amino acids. The DNA of the CDR3 is TGTGCCAGCAGCTTAGAACGGAATCAGCCCCAGCATTTT. Translated, it gives CASSLERNQPQHF.

This clone turned up a few times. The same CDR3 arises from other DNA sequences in this sample as well. The rearrangement joins TRBV28 to TRBJ2-5, with TRBD2 matching over 7 bases. Germline values: CDR1 MDHEN, CDR2 SYDVKM. The CDR3 loop spans 14 amino acids. After removal of 2 bases from V and 1 base from J, the junction contained 1 base not matched to a gene. CDR3 sequence reads: CASSLGGVQETQYF. The CDR3 nucleotides are TGTGCCAGCAGTTTAGGGGGGGTCCAAGAGACCCAGTACTTC.

The CDR3 DNA reads as TGCGCCAGCAGCTTGGCCCAGGGCTGGAGCACCGGGGAGCTGTTTTTT. It codes for CASSLAQGWSTGELFF. The J gene is TRBJ2-2, the V gene TRBV5-1, with D possibly matching TRBD1 (5 bases). CDR3 length: 16 amino acids. Deletions cut 0 bases from V and 4 bases from J, with 13 bases between. Germline-derived CDR1 and CDR2 are SGHRS and YFSETQ.

This clone was seen only once. V and J are TRBV5-1 and TRBJ2-3, with 9 positions matching TRBD2. The CDR3 consists of 17 residues. J gave up 1 base and V 0 bases, and 6 bases lay outside the gene matches. The germline V gene encodes CDR1 SGHRS and CDR2 YFSETQ. DNA of the CDR3: TGCGCCAGCAGCTTGGCCGGATGGACTAGCGGCACAGATACGCAGTATTTT. This gives the protein CASSLAGWTSGTDTQYF.

This clone was observed a handful of times. The chain links TRBV19 to TRBJ1-4, with TRBD1 as a possible D gene (5 bases). Germline V gene lookup returns CDR1 LNHDA and CDR2 SQIVND (reference sequence). This CDR3 region has 16 residues. The V end was cut by 4 bases, the J end by 0 bases, with 12 bases between. This CDR3 reads CASSKGKRATNEKLFF. In DNA form, the CDR3 reads TGTGCCAGTAGTAAGGGGAAGCGGGCAACTAATGAAAAACTGTTTTTT.

V is TRBV6-5 and J is TRBJ1-2; no firm D call. V lost 6 bases and J 2 bases, leaving 10 bases between the germline ends. The CDR3 sequence is 13 residues long. The germline CDR1 and CDR2 sequences are MNHEY and SVGAGI. The CDR3 region is CASRPHVNYGYTF. DNA of the CDR3: TGTGCCAGCAGGCCACACGTGAACTATGGCTACACCTTC.

V gene TRBV5-1 combines with J gene TRBJ2-3, with 9 positions matching TRBD1. Losses at the gene ends were 0 bases for V and 2 bases for J; bases not matched to a gene: 4. Germline CDR1 and CDR2: SGHRS and YFSETQ. This CDR3 comprises 16 residues. CDR3 coding DNA: TGCGCCAGCAGCTTGGGGTGGACAGGGGCCACAGATACGCAGTATTTT. The encoded protein is CASSLGWTGATDTQYF.

The chain has TRBV7-2 and TRBJ2-1, with D tentatively TRBD1 (6 bases). The CDR3 totals 14 residues. The germline CDR1 and CDR2 sequences are SGHTA and FQGNSA. Trimming took 1 base from V and 6 from J, leaving 10 bases between them. CDR3 sequence: CASSLGQVSNEQFF. In DNA, the CDR3 is TGTGCCAGCAGCTTAGGACAGGTTTCCAATGAGCAGTTCTTC.

This clone appeared a few times. V usage is TRBV6-1 and J usage is TRBJ1-1, with 9 bases aligning to TRBD1. The CDR3 is made up of 13 amino acids. Germline CDR1 reads MNHNS; CDR2 reads SASEGT. V dropped 5 bases and J dropped 11; count of bases not matched to a gene: 9. This CDR3 reads CASSMTGGSRAFF. The CDR3 DNA reads as TGTGCCAGCAGTATGACAGGGGGAAGTAGGGCTTTCTTT.

The chain joins TRBV5-1 to TRBJ1-2; tentative D call: TRBD1 (6 bases). CDR1 and CDR2 from the germline V gene are SGHRS and YFSETQ. CDR3 length: 17 residues. Trimming stripped 1 base from V and 3 bases from J, with 19 bases between. The CDR3 reads CASSLTYIWGPDYGYTF. The CDR3 DNA follows: TGCGCCAGCAGCTTGACCTACATTTGGGGGCCCGACTATGGCTACACCTTC.

V usage is TRBV9 and J usage is TRBJ2-7, with 8 positions matching TRBD1. The CDR3 sequence is 15 residues long. Germline CDR1 reads SGDLS; CDR2 reads YYNGEE. The junction had 6 bases not matched to a gene; V was cut back by 0 bases and J by 4 bases. CDR3 in amino acids: CASSVDGQGIYEQYF. DNA for the CDR3: TGTGCCAGCAGCGTAGACGGACAGGGAATATACGAGCAGTACTTC.